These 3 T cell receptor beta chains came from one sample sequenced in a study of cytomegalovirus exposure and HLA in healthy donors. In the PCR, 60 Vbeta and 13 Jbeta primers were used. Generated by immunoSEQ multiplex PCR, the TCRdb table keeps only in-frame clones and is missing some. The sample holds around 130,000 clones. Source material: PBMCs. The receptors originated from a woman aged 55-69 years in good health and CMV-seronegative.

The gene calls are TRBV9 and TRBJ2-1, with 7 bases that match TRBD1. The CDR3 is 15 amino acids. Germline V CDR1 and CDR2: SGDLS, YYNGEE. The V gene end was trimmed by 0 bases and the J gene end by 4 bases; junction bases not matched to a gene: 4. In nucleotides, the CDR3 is TGTGCCAGCAGCGTAGGGGGACAGAGATACAATGAGCAGTTCTTC. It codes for CASSVGGQRYNEQFF.

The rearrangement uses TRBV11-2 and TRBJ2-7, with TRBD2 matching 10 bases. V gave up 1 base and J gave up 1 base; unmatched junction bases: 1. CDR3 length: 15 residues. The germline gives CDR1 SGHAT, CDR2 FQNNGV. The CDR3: CASSLASGGSYEQYF. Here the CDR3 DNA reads TGTGCCAGCAGCTTAGCTAGCGGGGGATCCTACGAGCAGTACTTC. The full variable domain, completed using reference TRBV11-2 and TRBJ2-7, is EAGVAQSPRYKIIEKRQSVAFWCNPISGHATLYWYQQILGQGPKLLIQFQNNGVVDDSQLPKDRFSAERLKGVDSTLKIQPAKLEDSAVYLCASSLASGGSYEQYFGPGTRLTVT.

CDR3 nucleotide sequence: TGCGCCAGCAGCCCCGGGAGTAGCGGGGGCCCAGAGACCCAGTACTTC. This encodes CASSPGSSGGPETQYF. The J gene is TRBJ2-5, the V gene TRBV5-1, with 9 bases matching TRBD2. The length of the CDR3 is 16 residues. The V gene's germline CDR1 is SGHRS and CDR2 YFSETQ. The V gene end was trimmed by 4 bases and the J gene end by 4 bases; junction bases not matched to a gene: 11.